The 9 T cell receptor beta chains given below trace back to one sample, sequenced in a study of CD8 T cells in ankylosing spondylitis. One entry per CDR3 protein results from TCRdb running MiXCR on the 5' RACE reads. This sample yields 150,000 to 200,000 distinct CDR3 sequences, of which around 16% are seen a single time; about 8.3% belongs to the top ten. The sample taken for sequencing was blood, either unsorted or a sorted T cell fraction (not recorded which). The receptors derive from a male donor with ankylosing spondylitis or in good health (not recorded which).

CDR3 sequence (DNA): TGTGCCAGCATCGGGAGCGGACCCTACGAGCAGTACTTC. This codes for CASIGSGPYEQYF. The V gene is TRBV28, the J gene TRBJ2-7; TRBD2 might be the D (6 bases). Germline V CDR1 and CDR2: MDHEN, SYDVKM. The CDR3 sequence is 13 residues long. Trimming took off 7 bases at V and 2 bases at J, with 12 bases between the two ends.

With respect to this clonotype: This may come from a read error, since a much larger clone is one base off. The rearrangement uses TRBV7-2 and TRBJ2-1; 8 bases map to TRBD2. This CDR3 has 16 amino acids. CDR1 and CDR2 (germline): SGHTA, FQGNSA. The CDR3 DNA reads as TGTGCCAGCAGCTTAGAGAGCGGGGGCTCCTACAATGGGCAGTTCTTC. It yields the protein CASSLESGGSYNGQFF.

This clonotype was counted at least ten times. The chain has TRBV20-1 and TRBJ1-1; 8 bases align to TRBD1. Germline-derived CDR1 and CDR2 are DFQATT and SNEGSKA (reference sequence). This CDR3 has 12 residues. J gave up 3 bases and V 7 bases, and 4 bases lay outside the gene matches. The CDR3 bases are TGCAGTGTTAAGGACAGGGACACTGAAGCTTTCTTT. Its translation: CSVKDRDTEAFF.

This clonotype was seen a handful of times. The chain uses TRBV28 and TRBJ1-6; D ambiguous. The CDR3 extends over 15 amino acids. V was trimmed by 2 bases and J by 9 bases, leaving 14 bases between them. From germline, CDR1 is MDHEN and CDR2 SYDVKM. CDR3 in DNA: TGTGCCAGCAGTTTACGGTCCACCTCCAGTTCACCCCTCCACTTT. It encodes CASSLRSTSSSPLHF.

This clonotype was seen many times. This rearrangement joins TRBV29-1 to TRBJ2-7, with D perhaps TRBD1 (6 bases). The CDR3 extends over 11 amino acids. Between the trimmed V and J ends, which lost 4 bases and 2 bases, there was a span of 6 bases. CDR1 is SQVTM, CDR2 ANQGSEA, per germline. The CDR3 loop reads CSVGTAYEQYF. The CDR3 coding sequence is TGCAGCGTTGGGACAGCCTACGAGCAGTACTTC.

This clonotype came up many times. This sequence joins TRBV14 and TRBJ1-4; D gene ambiguous. The CDR3 is made up of 12 amino acids. V lost 8 bases and J lost 8, with 12 bases in between. Germline V CDR1 and CDR2: SGHDN, FVKESK. CDR3 region: CASPPDQEKLFF. CDR3 DNA sequence: TGTGCCAGCCCCCCGGACCAAGAAAAACTGTTTTTT. The variable domain in full, completed from reference TRBV14 and TRBJ1-4, reads EAGVTQFPSHSVIEKGQTVTLRCDPISGHDNLYWYRRVMGKEIKFLLHFVKESKQDESGMPNNRFLAERTGGTYSTLKVQPAELEDSGVYFCASPPDQEKLFFGSGTQLSVL.

This clonotype is labeled as medium-sized. This chain uses TRBV20-1 with TRBJ2-1; 13 positions agree with TRBD2. V was clipped by 1 base and J by 8 bases; unmatched bases: 5. Germline V gene data show CDR1 as DFQATT and CDR2 as SNEGSKA (reference sequence). The CDR3 spans 15 residues. For the CDR3, the DNA is TGCAGTGCTAGAGCCGGGACTAGCGGGAAGTATGAGCAGTTCTTC. Its protein is CSARAGTSGKYEQFF.

The chain uses TRBV30 and TRBJ1-5, with a tentative D call TRBD1 (5 bases). The V gene's germline CDR1 is GTSNPN and CDR2 SVGIG (reference sequence). V lost 2 bases, J lost 7 bases, and 15 bases lay in between. The CDR3 sequence is 14 residues long. The CDR3 reads CAWSYEGTFQPQHF. The DNA of the CDR3 is TGTGCCTGGAGTTACGAGGGGACCTTCCAGCCCCAGCATTTT.

The gene calls are TRBV5-1 and TRBJ2-3, with 9 bases that match TRBD1. Germline-derived CDR1 and CDR2 are SGHRS and YFSETQ. This CDR3 is 21 amino acids long. Trimming at V came to 1 base and at J to 2 bases, leaving 20 bases not matched to a gene. The CDR3 region is CASSLSAPGQGYSHVTDTQYF. The DNA for the CDR3 is TGCGCCAGCAGCTTGTCCGCTCCGGGACAGGGCTATTCACACGTCACAGATACGCAGTATTTT.